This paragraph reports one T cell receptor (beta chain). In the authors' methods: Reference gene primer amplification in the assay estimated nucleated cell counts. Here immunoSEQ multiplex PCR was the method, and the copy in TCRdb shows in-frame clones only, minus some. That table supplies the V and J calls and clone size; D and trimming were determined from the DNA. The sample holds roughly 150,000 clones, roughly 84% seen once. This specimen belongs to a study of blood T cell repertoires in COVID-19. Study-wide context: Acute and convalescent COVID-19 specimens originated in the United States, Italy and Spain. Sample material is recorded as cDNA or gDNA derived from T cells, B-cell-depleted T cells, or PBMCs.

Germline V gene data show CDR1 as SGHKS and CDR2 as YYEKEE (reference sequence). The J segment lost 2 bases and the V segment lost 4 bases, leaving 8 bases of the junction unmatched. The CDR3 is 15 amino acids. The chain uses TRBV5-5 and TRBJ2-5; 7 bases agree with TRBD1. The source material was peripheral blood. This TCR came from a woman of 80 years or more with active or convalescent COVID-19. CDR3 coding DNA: TGTGCCAGCAGCCGGGACAGCTTGCCACAAGAGACCCAGTACTTC. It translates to CASSRDSLPQETQYF.